Listed below are T cell receptor beta chains from one sample, sequenced in a study of monozygotic twins with inflammatory bowel disease. TCRdb derives one entry per CDR3 protein from the 5' RACE reads, leaving out DNA. The specimen's table records 300,000 to 350,000 distinct CDR3 sequences. Sequenced: blood. The receptors come from a human donor with ulcerative colitis or Crohn's disease, or a healthy co-twin of an affected twin (not recorded which). CDR3s include the opening cysteine and the closing phenylalanine or tryptophan.

v_call	cdr3_length	j_call	cdr3_aa
TRBV5-1	17	TRBJ2-1	CASSLAGVYGSGDEQFF
TRBV7-3	14	TRBJ2-5	CASSLTRAGKTQYF
TRBV11-2	13	TRBJ2-2	CASSLLWGGELFF
TRBV12-3/TRBV12-4	13	TRBJ1-6	CASSLANNSPLHF
TRBV5-1	15	TRBJ2-1	CASSFPTGLYNEQFF
TRBV7-2	13	TRBJ2-3	CASSPSRGDTQYF
TRBV7-2	16	TRBJ2-7	CASSLVGGLSFYEQYF
TRBV12-5	19	TRBJ2-2	CASGLVYPSGLAPTGELFF
TRBV12-3/TRBV12-4	14	TRBJ2-3	CASKMGEWSDTQYF
TRBV29-1	15	TRBJ2-7	CSAGTWTGATYEQYF
TRBV5-1	14	TRBJ2-1	CASSNVPGQGEQFF
TRBV5-6	12	TRBJ1-4	CASSLAGEKLFF
TRBV24-1	16	TRBJ2-1	CATSDSRTGPYNEQFF
TRBV29-1	15	TRBJ2-7	CSVEGGRQGFNEQYF
TRBV12-5	15	TRBJ1-5	CASASGQGWDQPQHF
TRBV28	18	TRBJ2-1	CASSLPNRRVGFYNEQFF
TRBV12-3/TRBV12-4	14	TRBJ1-2	CASSEAVREEGYTF
TRBV6-5	12	TRBJ2-7	CASKHGSYEQYF
TRBV20-1	13	TRBJ2-7	CSARVPGQYEQYF
TRBV6-5	13	TRBJ2-4	CASTTPGEGIQYF
TRBV5-1	15	TRBJ2-4	CASSSPATASNIQYF
TRBV7-9	15	TRBJ2-7	CASSPPRQGLIGQYF
TRBV30	14	TRBJ1-4	CAWSGDGQREKLFF
TRBV5-1	13	TRBJ2-1	CASSVGGYNEQFF
TRBV7-2	15	TRBJ2-2	CASSLRSGNTGELFF
TRBV10-2	14	TRBJ2-1	CASMDKVTYNEQFF
TRBV12-3/TRBV12-4	13	TRBJ2-5	CASKVAGEETQYF
TRBV30	14	TRBJ1-1	CAWSEGQLNTEAFF
TRBV4-1	12	TRBJ1-1	CASSQAGREAFF
TRBV19	18	TRBJ1-5	CASSSPGQGAPGNQPQHF
TRBV3-1	13	TRBJ2-7	CASSSTGYAEQYF
TRBV7-9	13	TRBJ2-5	CASSLVNRETQYF